These T cell receptor beta chains were read from a single sample in a study of T cell responses to AZD1222 COVID-19 vaccine. Assay: immunoSEQ multiplex PCR; the TCRdb copy retains only in-frame clones and omits some. Of about 180,000 clones listed, around nine tenths are singletons. Sequenced here: peripheral blood, sampled on day 0 of AZD1222 vaccination. These receptors all stem from an adult in good health. CDR3s include the opening cysteine and the closing phenylalanine or tryptophan. A D gene is named only where the DNA matches it firmly. Clone size is not always given. Where it is, it says once, few, many or a class for expanded clones.

j_call: TRBJ1-3; clone_size: NA; v_call: TRBV6-5; d_call: TRBD1; cdr3_nt: TGTGCCAGCAGCGGACAGGGAACGGGTGGAAACACCATATATTTT; cdr3_aa: CASSGQGTGGNTIYF
j_call: TRBJ1-4; clone_size: NA; v_call: TRBV29-1; d_call: NA; cdr3_nt: TGCAGCGTTAGGGACGGCAAAGCGAAAAAACTGTTTTTT; cdr3_aa: CSVRDGKAKKLFF
j_call: TRBJ1-1; clone_size: NA; v_call: TRBV11-3; d_call: NA; cdr3_nt: TGTGCCAGCAGCCCAGGGTCCGGGGGCAAAGCTGAAGCTTTCTTT; cdr3_aa: CASSPGSGGKAEAFF
j_call: TRBJ1-4; clone_size: NA; v_call: TRBV14; d_call: TRBD1; cdr3_nt: TGTGCCAGCAGCCAAGGGGGGACAGGGATCGGAAAACTGTTTTTT; cdr3_aa: CASSQGGTGIGKLFF
j_call: TRBJ1-2; clone_size: NA; v_call: TRBV28; d_call: NA; cdr3_nt: TGTGCCAGCAGTTTAAAGGGTAACTATGGCTACACCTTC; cdr3_aa: CASSLKGNYGYTF
j_call: TRBJ2-1; clone_size: NA; v_call: TRBV7-7; d_call: TRBD1; cdr3_nt: TGTGCTAGCAGCCAAGGCATACCGGGACAGGCGTCCAATGAGCAGTTCTTC; cdr3_aa: CASSQGIPGQASNEQFF
j_call: TRBJ2-7; clone_size: NA; v_call: TRBV29-1; d_call: TRBD2; cdr3_nt: TGCAGCACGGGAGGGCCTCCCATCTACGAGCAGTACTTC; cdr3_aa: CSTGGPPIYEQYF
j_call: TRBJ1-5; clone_size: NA; v_call: TRBV21-1; d_call: NA; cdr3_nt: TGTGCCAGCAGCAATCGGAAGGGGCCCCTCTGTCTGGAGCCCCAGCATTTT; cdr3_aa: CASSNRKGPLCLEPQHF
j_call: TRBJ2-2; clone_size: NA; v_call: TRBV10-3; d_call: TRBD2; cdr3_nt: TGTGCCATCAATACGGGACTAGCGGGAGTGAACACCGGGGAGCTGTTTTTT; cdr3_aa: CAINTGLAGVNTGELFF
j_call: TRBJ1-2; clone_size: once; v_call: TRBV18; d_call: NA; cdr3_nt: TGTGCCAGCTCACCACAGGGGACTAACTATGGCTACACCTTC; cdr3_aa: CASSPQGTNYGYTF
j_call: TRBJ2-5; clone_size: NA; v_call: TRBV18; d_call: NA; cdr3_nt: TGTGCCAGCTCACCCTGGCCACGACAAGAGACCCAGTACTTC; cdr3_aa: CASSPWPRQETQYF
j_call: TRBJ1-3; clone_size: NA; v_call: TRBV6-5; d_call: NA; cdr3_nt: TGTGCCAGCAGTTACTCCCCACAGGGTGGAAACACCATATATTTT; cdr3_aa: CASSYSPQGGNTIYF
j_call: TRBJ1-1; clone_size: NA; v_call: TRBV21-1; d_call: NA; cdr3_nt: TGTGCCAGCAGCAAATCCCTGTCGGGACAGGTGAACACTGAAGCTTTCTTT; cdr3_aa: CASSKSLSGQVNTEAFF
j_call: TRBJ1-5; clone_size: NA; v_call: TRBV7-9; d_call: NA; cdr3_nt: TGTGCCAGCAGCCCTACAGGGTACCAGCCCCAGCATTTT; cdr3_aa: CASSPTGYQPQHF
j_call: TRBJ2-7; clone_size: NA; v_call: TRBV30; d_call: NA; cdr3_nt: TGTGCCTGGAGTGTAATGAGGGGAGGTGGCCACGAGCAGTACTTC; cdr3_aa: CAWSVMRGGGHEQYF
j_call: TRBJ1-5; clone_size: few; v_call: TRBV27; d_call: NA; cdr3_nt: TGTGCCAGCCACATGACCGGGGGGAATAGCAATCAGCCCCAGCATTTT; cdr3_aa: CASHMTGGNSNQPQHF